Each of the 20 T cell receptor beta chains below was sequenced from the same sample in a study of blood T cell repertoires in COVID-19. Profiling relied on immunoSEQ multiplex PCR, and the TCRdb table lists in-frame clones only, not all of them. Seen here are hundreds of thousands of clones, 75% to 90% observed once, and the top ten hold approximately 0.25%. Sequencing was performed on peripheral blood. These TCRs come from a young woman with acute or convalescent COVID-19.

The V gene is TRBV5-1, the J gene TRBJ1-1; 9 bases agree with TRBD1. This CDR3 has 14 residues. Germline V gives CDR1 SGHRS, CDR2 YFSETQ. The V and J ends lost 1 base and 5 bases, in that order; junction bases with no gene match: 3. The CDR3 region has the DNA TGCGCCAGCAGCTTGAAGGACAGGGGAACTGAAGCTTTCTTT. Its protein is CASSLKDRGTEAFF.

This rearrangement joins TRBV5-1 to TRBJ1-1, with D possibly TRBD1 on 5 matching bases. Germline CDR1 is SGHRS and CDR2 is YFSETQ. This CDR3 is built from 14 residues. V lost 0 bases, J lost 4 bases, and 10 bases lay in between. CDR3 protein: CASSLEVGGTEAFF. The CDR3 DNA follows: TGCGCCAGCAGCTTGGAGGTGGGGGGCACTGAAGCTTTCTTT.

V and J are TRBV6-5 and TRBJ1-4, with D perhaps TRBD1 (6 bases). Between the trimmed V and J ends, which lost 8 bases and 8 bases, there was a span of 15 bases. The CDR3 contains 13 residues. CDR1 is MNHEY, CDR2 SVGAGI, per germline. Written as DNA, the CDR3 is TGTGCCAGCTCTTGGGGGGGCTGGGAAAAACTGTTTTTT. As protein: CASSWGGWEKLFF.

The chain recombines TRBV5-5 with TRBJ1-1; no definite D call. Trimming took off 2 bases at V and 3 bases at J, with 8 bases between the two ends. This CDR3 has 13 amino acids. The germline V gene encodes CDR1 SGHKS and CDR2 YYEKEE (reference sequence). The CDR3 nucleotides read TGTGCCAGCAGCTTCTCCTCGGACACTGAAGCTTTCTTT. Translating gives CASSFSSDTEAFF.

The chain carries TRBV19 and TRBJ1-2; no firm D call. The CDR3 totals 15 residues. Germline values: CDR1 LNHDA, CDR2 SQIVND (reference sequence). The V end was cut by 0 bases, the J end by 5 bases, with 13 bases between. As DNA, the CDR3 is TGTGCCAGTAGTATAGATCAACCTAGCCGGTATGGCTACACCTTC. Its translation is CASSIDQPSRYGYTF.

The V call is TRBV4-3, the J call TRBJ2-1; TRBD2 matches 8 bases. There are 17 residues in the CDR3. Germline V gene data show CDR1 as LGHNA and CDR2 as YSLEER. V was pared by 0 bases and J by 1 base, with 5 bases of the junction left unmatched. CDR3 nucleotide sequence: TGCGCCAGCAGCCAAGATACCAGCGGGGGATCCTACAATGAGCAGTTCTTC. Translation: CASSQDTSGGSYNEQFF.

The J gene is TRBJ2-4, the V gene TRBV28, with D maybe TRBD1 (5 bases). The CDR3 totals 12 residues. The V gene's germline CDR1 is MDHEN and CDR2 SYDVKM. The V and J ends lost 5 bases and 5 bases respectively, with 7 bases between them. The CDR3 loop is CASSLGQNIQYF. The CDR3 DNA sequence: TGTGCCAGCAGTCTGGGGCAAAACATTCAGTACTTC.

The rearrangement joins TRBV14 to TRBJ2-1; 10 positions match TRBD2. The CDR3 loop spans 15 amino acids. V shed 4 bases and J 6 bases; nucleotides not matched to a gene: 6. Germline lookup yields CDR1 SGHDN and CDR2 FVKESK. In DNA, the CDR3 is TGTGCCAGCAGCCGTATAGCGGGGGGCCGCAATGAGCAGTTCTTC. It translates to CASSRIAGGRNEQFF.

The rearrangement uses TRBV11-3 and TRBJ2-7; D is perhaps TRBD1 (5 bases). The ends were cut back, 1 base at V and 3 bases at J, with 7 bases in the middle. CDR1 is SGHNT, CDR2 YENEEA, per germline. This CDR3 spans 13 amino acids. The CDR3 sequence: CASSLGQLYEQYF. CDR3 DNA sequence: TGTGCCAGCAGCTTAGGACAGCTCTACGAGCAGTACTTC.

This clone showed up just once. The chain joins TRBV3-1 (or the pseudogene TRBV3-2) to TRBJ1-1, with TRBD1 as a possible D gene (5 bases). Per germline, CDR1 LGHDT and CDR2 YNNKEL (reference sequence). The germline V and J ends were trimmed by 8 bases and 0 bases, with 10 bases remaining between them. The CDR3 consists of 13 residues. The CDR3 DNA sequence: TGTGCCAGCGGGGCTATGATGAACACTGAAGCTTTCTTT. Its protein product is CASGAMMNTEAFF.

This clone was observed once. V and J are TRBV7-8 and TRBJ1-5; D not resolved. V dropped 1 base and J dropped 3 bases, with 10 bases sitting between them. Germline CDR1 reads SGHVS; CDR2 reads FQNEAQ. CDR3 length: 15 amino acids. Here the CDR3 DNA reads TGTGCCAGCAGCTTAGTTGGAGGAAACAATCAGCCCCAGCATTTT. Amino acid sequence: CASSLVGGNNQPQHF.

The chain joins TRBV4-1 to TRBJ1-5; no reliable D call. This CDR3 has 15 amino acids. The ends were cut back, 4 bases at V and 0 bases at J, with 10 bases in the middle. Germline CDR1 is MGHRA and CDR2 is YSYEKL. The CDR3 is CASSRESYSNQPQHF. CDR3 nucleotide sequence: TGCGCCAGCAGCCGCGAATCGTATAGCAATCAGCCCCAGCATTTT.

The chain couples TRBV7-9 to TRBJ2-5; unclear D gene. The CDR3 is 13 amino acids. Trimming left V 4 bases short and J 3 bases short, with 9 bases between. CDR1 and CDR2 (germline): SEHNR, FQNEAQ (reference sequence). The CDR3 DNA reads TGTGCCAGCAGCTCCCTGGCGGAAGAGACCCAGTACTTC. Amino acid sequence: CASSSLAEETQYF.

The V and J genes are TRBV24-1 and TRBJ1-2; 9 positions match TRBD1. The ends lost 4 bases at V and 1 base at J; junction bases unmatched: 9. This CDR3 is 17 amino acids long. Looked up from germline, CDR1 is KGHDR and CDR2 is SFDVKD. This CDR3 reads CATSDRTGGRGNYGYTF. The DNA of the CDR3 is TGTGCCACCAGTGACCGTACAGGGGGCAGGGGTAACTATGGCTACACCTTC.

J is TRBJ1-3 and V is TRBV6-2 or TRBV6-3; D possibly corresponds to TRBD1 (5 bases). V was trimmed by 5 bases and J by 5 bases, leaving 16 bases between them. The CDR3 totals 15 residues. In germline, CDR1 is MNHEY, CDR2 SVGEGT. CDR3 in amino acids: CASSNYPGTRNTIYF. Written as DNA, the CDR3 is TGTGCCAGCAGTAATTACCCCGGGACTCGAAACACCATATATTTT.

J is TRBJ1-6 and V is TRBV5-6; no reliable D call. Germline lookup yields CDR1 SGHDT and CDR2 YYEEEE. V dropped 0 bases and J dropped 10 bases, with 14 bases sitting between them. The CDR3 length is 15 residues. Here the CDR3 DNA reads TGTGCCAGCAGCTTGGGAAACGGGTACGGCTCACCCCTCCACTTT. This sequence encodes CASSLGNGYGSPLHF. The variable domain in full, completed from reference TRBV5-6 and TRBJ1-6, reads DAGVTQSPTHLIKTRGQQVTLRCSPKSGHDTVSWYQQALGQGPQFIFQYYEEEERQRGNFPDRFSGHQFPNYSSELNVNALLLGDSALYLCASSLGNGYGSPLHFGNGTRLTVT.

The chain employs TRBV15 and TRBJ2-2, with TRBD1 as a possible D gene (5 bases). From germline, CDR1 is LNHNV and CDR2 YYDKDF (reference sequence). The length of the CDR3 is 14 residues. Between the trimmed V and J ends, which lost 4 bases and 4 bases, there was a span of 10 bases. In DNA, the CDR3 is TGTGCCACCAGCACTATCCAGGGCACCGGGGAGCTGTTTTTT. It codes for CATSTIQGTGELFF. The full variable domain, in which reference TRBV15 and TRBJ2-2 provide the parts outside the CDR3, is DAMVIQNPRYQVTQFGKPVTLSCSQTLNHNVMYWYQQKSSQAPKLLFHYYDKDFNNEADTPDNFQSRRPNTSFCFLDIRSPGLGDTAMYLCATSTIQGTGELFFGEGSRLTVL.

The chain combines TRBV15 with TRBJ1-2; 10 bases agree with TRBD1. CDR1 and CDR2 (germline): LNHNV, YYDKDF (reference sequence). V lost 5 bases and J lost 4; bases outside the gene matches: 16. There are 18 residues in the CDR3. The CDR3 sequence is CATSHYRDRGITSYGYTF. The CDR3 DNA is TGTGCCACCAGCCATTACCGGGACAGGGGAATTACTAGCTATGGCTACACCTTC.

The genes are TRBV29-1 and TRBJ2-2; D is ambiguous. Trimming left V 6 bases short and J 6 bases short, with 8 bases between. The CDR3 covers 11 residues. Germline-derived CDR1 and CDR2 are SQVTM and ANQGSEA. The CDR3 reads CSVTGSGELFF. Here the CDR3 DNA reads TGCAGCGTGACGGGTTCCGGGGAGCTGTTTTTT.

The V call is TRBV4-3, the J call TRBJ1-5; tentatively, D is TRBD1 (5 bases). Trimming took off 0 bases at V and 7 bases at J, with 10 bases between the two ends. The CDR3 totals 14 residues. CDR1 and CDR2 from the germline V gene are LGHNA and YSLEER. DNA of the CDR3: TGCGCCAGCAGCCAAGACGGGGGGTCCCAGCCCCAGCATTTT. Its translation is CASSQDGGSQPQHF.